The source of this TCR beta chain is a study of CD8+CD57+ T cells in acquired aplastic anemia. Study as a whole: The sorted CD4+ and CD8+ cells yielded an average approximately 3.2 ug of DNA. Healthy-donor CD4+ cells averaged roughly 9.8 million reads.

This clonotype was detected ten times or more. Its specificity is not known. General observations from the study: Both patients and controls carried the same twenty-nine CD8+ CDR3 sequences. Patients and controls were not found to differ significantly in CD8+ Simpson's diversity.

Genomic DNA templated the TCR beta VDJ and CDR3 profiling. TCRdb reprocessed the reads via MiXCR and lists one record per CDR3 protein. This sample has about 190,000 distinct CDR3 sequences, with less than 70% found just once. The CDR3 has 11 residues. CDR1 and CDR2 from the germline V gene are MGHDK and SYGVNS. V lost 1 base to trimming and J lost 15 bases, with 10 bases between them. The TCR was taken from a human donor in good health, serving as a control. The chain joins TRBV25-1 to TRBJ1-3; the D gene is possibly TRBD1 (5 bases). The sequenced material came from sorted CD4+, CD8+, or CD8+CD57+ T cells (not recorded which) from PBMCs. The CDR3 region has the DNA TGTGCCAGCAGTGAATGGGGGGAACGATATTTT. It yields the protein CASSEWGERYF. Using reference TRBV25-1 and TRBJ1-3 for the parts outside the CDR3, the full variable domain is EADIYQTPRYLVIGTGKKITLECSQTMGHDKMYWYQQDPGMELHLIHYSYGVNSTEKGDLSSESTVSRIRTEHFPLTLESARPSHTSQYLCASSEWGERYFGEGSWLTVV.